The next 15 T cell receptor beta chains were all read from a single sample in a study of early T cells in non-severe SARS-CoV-2 infection. MiXCR, run by TCRdb on the 5' RACE reads, gives a single entry per CDR3 protein. This sample has some 60,000 distinct CDR3 sequences; around 13% occur once, and the top ten carry about 1.3%. Sequences were derived from whole blood, sampled at baseline. These TCRs come from an adult who was a healthcare worker with PCR-confirmed SARS-CoV-2 infection or an uninfected control (not recorded which).

The gene calls are TRBV6-5 and TRBJ1-1, with D tentatively TRBD1 (6 bases). Between the trimmed V and J ends, which lost 10 bases and 6 bases, there was a span of 15 bases. CDR1 is MNHEY and CDR2 is SVGAGI in the germline V gene. This CDR3 has 12 amino acids. DNA for the CDR3: TGTGCCACTATTCCGGAGGGGGCTGAAGCTTTCTTT. Protein product: CATIPEGAEAFF.

This clonotype came up a few times. The J gene is TRBJ2-1, the V gene TRBV14; TRBD2 aligns across 9 bases. The germline CDR1 and CDR2 sequences are SGHDN and FVKESK. The CDR3 consists of 16 residues. V shed 3 bases and J 2 bases; nucleotides not matched to a gene: 5. CDR3 DNA sequence: TGTGCCAGCAGCCAGACTAGCGGATTTCCCTACAATGAGCAGTTCTTC. This translates into CASSQTSGFPYNEQFF.

This clonotype has more than one count but fewer than ten. This chain links TRBV7-6 with TRBJ2-2; D ambiguous. The CDR3 runs to 12 residues. With 5 bases removed from V and 6 bases from J, the gap between germline ends came to 7 bases. Germline lookup yields CDR1 SGHVS and CDR2 FNYEAQ. The CDR3 DNA is TGTGCCAGCAGCATGTCTTCCGGGGAGCTGTTTTTT. Its translation is CASSMSSGELFF. Full variable domain (rest looked up from reference TRBV7-6 and TRBJ2-2): GAGVSQSPRYKVTKRGQDVALRCDPISGHVSLYWYRQALGQGPEFLTYFNYEAQQDKSGLPNDRFSAERPEGSISTLTIQRTEQRDSAMYRCASSMSSGELFFGEGSRLTVL.

CDR3 loop: CASGPLAYEQYF. In nucleotides, the CDR3 is TGTGCCAGCGGCCCACTAGCGTACGAGCAGTACTTC. V and J are TRBV27 and TRBJ2-7, with 7 bases aligning to TRBD2. The V gene's germline CDR1 is MNHEY and CDR2 SMNVEV (reference sequence). The CDR3 loop spans 12 amino acids. V lost 8 bases and J lost 4; bases outside the gene matches: 5.

The CDR3 DNA is TGTGCCAGCAGCCAAGATTCCCGGGCATATTCGGTTATCTACGAGCAGTACTTC. Amino acid sequence: CASSQDSRAYSVIYEQYF. The rearrangement joins TRBV3-1 to TRBJ2-7; D gene uncertain. V was trimmed by 0 bases and J by 3 bases, leaving 21 bases between them. The V gene's germline CDR1 is LGHDT and CDR2 YNNKEL (reference sequence). This CDR3 is built from 18 residues.

This clonotype was counted a few times. The chain employs TRBV11-2 and TRBJ2-2, with D possibly matching TRBD1 (5 bases). V lost 5 bases to trimming and J lost 5 bases, with 15 bases between them. Germline-derived CDR1 and CDR2 are SGHAT and FQNNGV. This CDR3 spans 15 amino acids. CDR3 sequence: CASSQGLPPTGELFF. CDR3 coding DNA: TGTGCCAGCAGCCAGGGTCTTCCACCGACCGGGGAGCTGTTTTTT. The variable domain in full, completed from reference TRBV11-2 and TRBJ2-2, reads EAGVAQSPRYKIIEKRQSVAFWCNPISGHATLYWYQQILGQGPKLLIQFQNNGVVDDSQLPKDRFSAERLKGVDSTLKIQPAKLEDSAVYLCASSQGLPPTGELFFGEGSRLTVL.

Ten or more counts support this clonotype. The rearrangement joins TRBV29-1 to TRBJ2-7; possible D gene TRBD2, 6 bases. The CDR3 extends over 13 amino acids. The germline V gene encodes CDR1 SQVTM and CDR2 ANQGSEA. Trimming shortened V by 4 bases and J by 3 bases, and 13 bases separated the two germline ends. CDR3 residues: CSVVEGKDYEQYF. CDR3 DNA: TGCAGCGTTGTGGAGGGGAAGGACTACGAGCAGTACTTC.

CDR3: CAWSQAPTQYF. The CDR3 coding sequence is TGTGCCTGGAGTCAGGCTCCTACGCAGTATTTT. The chain has TRBV30 and TRBJ2-3; no reliable D call. The CDR3 sequence is 11 residues long. V lost 2 bases, J lost 8 bases, and 8 bases lay in between. Germline-derived CDR1 and CDR2 are GTSNPN and SVGIG (reference sequence).

This rearrangement joins TRBV10-2 to TRBJ1-1; D unresolved. Trimming removed 3 bases from V and 7 bases from J, with 12 bases in between. Germline CDR1 is WSHSY and CDR2 is SAAADI. This CDR3 is built from 13 residues. As DNA, the CDR3 is TGCGCCAGCAGTGAAAATTGGAGACGTGAAGCTTTCTTT. Residues: CASSENWRREAFF.

This clonotype has a handful of counts. The chain uses TRBV7-2 and TRBJ1-3, with 7 nucleotides matching TRBD1. This CDR3 comprises 13 residues. J lost 0 bases, V lost 9 bases, and 2 bases had no gene match. Germline lookup yields CDR1 SGHTA and CDR2 FQGNSA. The CDR3 here is CASRDSSGNTIYF. In DNA form, the CDR3 reads TGTGCCAGTAGGGACAGCTCTGGAAACACCATATATTTT. Combining the CDR3 with reference TRBV7-2 and TRBJ1-3 gives the whole variable domain GAGVSQSPSNKVTEKGKDVELRCDPISGHTALYWYRQSLGQGLEFLIYFQGNSAPDKSGLPSDRFSAERTGGSVSTLTIQRTQQEDSAVYLCASRDSSGNTIYFGEGSWLTVV.

The rearrangement links TRBV7-9 to TRBJ1-1, with a possible D match to TRBD1 (6 bases). This CDR3 contains 18 residues. Trimming left V 0 bases short and J 4 bases short, with 21 bases between. Germline V gene lookup returns CDR1 SEHNR and CDR2 FQNEAQ (reference sequence). CDR3 residues: CASSLAAGALGRGTEAFF. The CDR3 DNA reads TGTGCCAGCAGCTTAGCGGCAGGGGCACTGGGTAGGGGCACTGAAGCTTTCTTT.

This clonotype has just a few counts. The chain recombines TRBV14 with TRBJ2-3; D is unresolved. Germline CDR1 reads SGHDN; CDR2 reads FVKESK. Trimming removed 0 bases at V and 5 bases at J, with 9 bases between. The CDR3 length is 14 residues. CDR3: CASSQERSLDTQYF. The CDR3 DNA reads as TGTGCCAGCAGCCAAGAACGGAGCCTAGATACGCAGTATTTT.

The chain joins TRBV20-1 to TRBJ2-3; D ambiguous. The germline V gene encodes CDR1 DFQATT and CDR2 SNEGSKA (reference sequence). The V end was cut by 1 base, the J end by 7 bases, with 6 bases between. The CDR3 loop spans 11 amino acids. For the CDR3, the DNA is TGCAGTGCTAGAGTTCCCCATACGCAGTATTTT. Its translation is CSARVPHTQYF.

This clonotype was picked up a small number of times. An end of the junction does not agree with germline; a read error may underlie this. The genes are TRBV27 and TRBJ2-3; D unclear. This CDR3 spans 13 amino acids. In germline, CDR1 is MNHEY, CDR2 SMNVEV (reference sequence). For the CDR3, the DNA is TGTGCCAGCAGCTTATTCGCAGCAGATACGCAGTATTTT. This translates into CASSLFAADTQYF.

V usage is TRBV7-2 and J usage is TRBJ2-1; TRBD1 is a possible D gene (5 bases). This CDR3 has 14 amino acids. Trimming removed 5 bases from V and 10 bases from J, with 18 bases in between. Germline V gene data show CDR1 as SGHTA and CDR2 as FQGNSA. This chain's CDR3 is CASSLSRPQGEQFF. CDR3 nucleotide sequence: TGTGCCAGCAGCCTATCAAGGCCGCAGGGCGAGCAGTTCTTC.